Listed here are 23 T cell receptor beta chains from one sample, sequenced in a study of T cell repertoires in cytomegalovirus infection. One entry per CDR3 protein results from TCRdb running MiXCR on the reads. The sample lists some 560,000 distinct CDR3 sequences; approximately 40% were seen once. Their cognate antigens are unknown. This material consisted of cultured PBMCs, taken from culture after CMV antigen stimulation. Receptors originate from a human donor in good health (CMV status not recorded). Some clones in this sample may be carry-over from other donors' samples.

Ten or more counts support this clonotype. V gene TRBV7-2 combines with J gene TRBJ1-3; D is unclear. CDR3 size: 14 residues. Germline V gene sequence: CDR1 SGHTA, CDR2 FQGNSA. The V end was cut by 1 base, the J end by 0 bases, with 4 bases between. CDR3 sequence: CASSLGGSGNTIYF. CDR3 DNA sequence: TGTGCCAGCAGCTTAGGCGGCTCTGGAAACACCATATATTTT. Complete variable domain (other parts from reference TRBV7-2 and TRBJ1-3): GAGVSQSPSNKVTEKGKDVELRCDPISGHTALYWYRQSLGQGLEFLIYFQGNSAPDKSGLPSDRFSAERTGGSVSTLTIQRTQQEDSAVYLCASSLGGSGNTIYFGEGSWLTVV.

The chain employs TRBV4-1 and TRBJ1-5, with unresolved D. V was clipped by 0 bases and J by 5 bases, with 11 bases between them. The CDR3 contains 15 residues. Germline V gene data show CDR1 as MGHRA and CDR2 as YSYEKL. The CDR3 sequence: CASSQEGGPYQPQHF. In nucleotides, the CDR3 is TGCGCCAGCAGCCAAGAAGGTGGGCCTTATCAGCCCCAGCATTTT.

The chain uses TRBV20-1 and TRBJ1-6; possible D gene TRBD1, 5 bases. The CDR3 contains 13 residues. The V and J ends lost 6 bases and 8 bases respectively, with 14 bases between them. Germline-derived CDR1 and CDR2 are DFQATT and SNEGSKA (reference sequence). CDR3 region: CSAWGEPDSPLHF. DNA for the CDR3: TGCAGTGCCTGGGGGGAACCGGATTCACCCCTCCACTTT.

This clonotype was counted a few times. This sequence joins TRBV7-2 and TRBJ2-7; no reliable D call. V dropped 5 bases and J dropped 2 bases, with 7 bases sitting between them. This CDR3 contains 12 residues. In germline, CDR1 is SGHTA, CDR2 FQGNSA. CDR3 amino acids: CASSVTTYEQYF. The CDR3 DNA reads TGTGCCAGCAGCGTAACCACCTACGAGCAGTACTTC.

The genes are TRBV3-1 and TRBJ2-6, with D unclear. Germline CDR1 LGHDT, CDR2 YNNKEL (reference sequence). The V and J ends lost 5 bases and 0 bases respectively, with 26 bases between them. The CDR3 runs 21 residues. The CDR3 here is CASSSLPPGPTLSSGANVLTF. The CDR3, as DNA: TGTGCCAGCAGCTCGCTCCCGCCGGGTCCCACCTTGAGCTCTGGGGCCAACGTCCTGACTTTC.

The chain has TRBV2 and TRBJ2-2, with TRBD2 as a possible D gene (6 bases). The V end lost 5 bases, the J end lost 1 base, and 11 bases lay between the germline ends. From germline, CDR1 is SNHLY and CDR2 FYNNEI. The CDR3 spans 15 residues. The CDR3 protein is CASSSYGGNTGELFF. As DNA, the CDR3 is TGTGCCAGCAGTAGTTACGGGGGGAACACCGGGGAGCTGTTTTTT.

V gene TRBV7-2 combines with J gene TRBJ2-2; 8 positions match TRBD2. The CDR3 runs 17 residues. V lost 4 bases and J lost 8; bases outside the gene matches: 15. Germline CDR1 SGHTA, CDR2 FQGNSA. Here the CDR3 DNA reads TGTGCCAGCAGCTCCTTAGCGGGAACAGGGCCGGTGGGGGAGCTGTTTTTT. It translates to CASSSLAGTGPVGELFF.

This clonotype came up a few times. The rearrangement uses TRBV29-1 and TRBJ2-7; 7 bases fit TRBD1. CDR3 size: 14 residues. The V segment lost 8 bases and the J segment 7 bases; nucleotides outside the gene matches: 17. Germline V lookup: CDR1 SQVTM, CDR2 ANQGSEA. Written as DNA, the CDR3 is TGCAGCTATATCGTCCAGGGGGTATCGAGTGAGCAGTACTTC. Protein: CSYIVQGVSSEQYF.

This clonotype was observed a few times. The V gene is TRBV7-2, the J gene TRBJ2-4; 7 positions agree with TRBD1. The germline V gene encodes CDR1 SGHTA and CDR2 FQGNSA. This CDR3 is built from 14 residues. J was trimmed by 9 bases and V by 5 bases; bases with no gene match: 10. In DNA, the CDR3 is TGTGCCAGCAGCCCAGGGGGTAGCTACAGCATTCAGTACTTC. The encoded protein is CASSPGGSYSIQYF.

The rearrangement joins TRBV7-2 to TRBJ2-1; D call uncertain. Looked up from germline, CDR1 is SGHTA and CDR2 is FQGNSA. V lost 2 bases and J lost 7, with 3 bases in between. CDR3 length: 11 residues. The CDR3 sequence is CASSLPNEQFF. The CDR3 bases are TGTGCCAGCAGCTTACCTAATGAGCAGTTCTTC.

This clonotype came up a few times. The chain joins TRBV20-1 to TRBJ2-5; possibly TRBD1 or TRBD2 for D (6 bases each). The CDR3 sequence is 14 residues long. Germline V gives CDR1 DFQATT, CDR2 SNEGSKA (reference sequence). The ends were cut back, 2 bases at V and 0 bases at J, with 10 bases in the middle. The CDR3 here is CSARWGADQETQYF. The CDR3 region has the DNA TGCAGTGCTAGATGGGGGGCAGACCAAGAGACCCAGTACTTC.

The rearrangement joins TRBV9 to TRBJ2-5, with 8 bases identical to TRBD2. CDR1 is SGDLS, CDR2 YYNGEE, per germline. The ends lost 4 bases at V and 5 bases at J; junction bases unmatched: 13. The CDR3 runs to 16 residues. DNA of the CDR3: TGTGCCAGCAGCTCCCCCCGGACTAGCTATACGGAGACCCAGTACTTC. Its protein is CASSSPRTSYTETQYF.

Remarks on this clonotype: A much larger clone differs from this one at a single base, so this may be a read error. This chain links TRBV7-2 with TRBJ2-3; TRBD2 matches at 12 bases. Germline CDR1 reads SGHTA; CDR2 reads FQGNSA. There are 18 residues in the CDR3. CDR3 sequence: CASSFPGLAGGSTETQYF. CDR3 nucleotides: TGTGCCAGCAGCTTCCCGGGTCTAGCGGGGGGGAGCACAGAAACGCAGTATTTT.

This clonotype appeared a few times. The chain combines TRBV12-3 or TRBV12-4 with TRBJ1-1; no clear D. The CDR3 length is 13 residues. Trimming removed 1 base at V and 4 bases at J, with 7 bases between. In nucleotides, the CDR3 is TGTGCCAGCAGTTTAGGGGCAGCCACTGAAGCTTTCTTT. The encoded protein is CASSLGAATEAFF.

The rearrangement joins TRBV12-3 or TRBV12-4 to TRBJ2-1; TRBD2 might be the D (5 bases). The CDR3 extends over 13 amino acids. Trimming shortened V by 8 bases and J by 12 bases, and 20 bases separated the two germline ends. CDR3 DNA sequence: TGTGCCAGCGCAACCCGTGGAGGTCCTGCGCAGTTCTTC. Amino acids: CASATRGGPAQFF.

This clonotype has a handful of counts. The V gene is TRBV20-1, the J gene TRBJ1-5; D may be TRBD1 (6 bases). Germline V gene lookup returns CDR1 DFQATT and CDR2 SNEGSKA (reference sequence). The CDR3 totals 12 residues. Trimming left V 6 bases short and J 2 bases short, with 8 bases between. DNA for the CDR3: TGCAGTGCCGGGGGCGGCAATCAGCCCCAGCATTTT. This translates into CSAGGGNQPQHF.

In its sample, this clonotype was seen a few times. The V call is TRBV7-9, the J call TRBJ1-4; TRBD1 might be the D (6 bases). Per the germline V gene, CDR1 is SEHNR and CDR2 is FQNEAQ (reference sequence). The CDR3 has 15 amino acids. With 5 bases removed from V and 6 bases from J, the gap between germline ends came to 16 bases. CDR3 region: CASSRAGGPDEKLFF. Written as DNA, the CDR3 is TGTGCCAGCAGCCGAGCCGGGGGCCCCGATGAAAAACTGTTTTTT.

The chain has TRBV6-8 and TRBJ1-1; D may be TRBD1 (6 bases). V lost 6 bases and J 7 bases, leaving 15 bases between the germline ends. Germline CDR1 reads MNHGY; CDR2 reads SAAAGT. The CDR3 covers 13 residues. The CDR3 is CASRGDRPREAFF. As DNA, the CDR3 is TGTGCCAGCAGGGGAGACAGGCCCCGTGAAGCTTTCTTT.

In this sample, this clonotype turned up a few times. J is TRBJ2-7 and V is TRBV6-2 or TRBV6-3; D might be TRBD2 (7 bases). Germline CDR1 reads MNHEY; CDR2 reads SVGEGT. Between the trimmed V and J ends, which lost 7 bases and 4 bases, there was a span of 17 bases. The CDR3 consists of 14 residues. The CDR3 bases are TGTGCCAGCAATCCCCGCGGGGGCGGGTACGAGCAGTACTTC. Encoded protein: CASNPRGGGYEQYF.

The chain has TRBV12-3 or TRBV12-4 and TRBJ2-5, with TRBD2 matching over 7 bases. Losses at the gene ends were 6 bases for V and 4 bases for J; bases not matched to a gene: 8. CDR3 length: 14 amino acids. For the CDR3, the DNA is TGTGCCAGCAGCCCCGGGACTATAAGAGAGACCCAGTACTTC. This translates into CASSPGTIRETQYF.

The CDR3 sequence is CASSLGGVEDTEAFF. CDR3 sequence (DNA): TGCGCCAGCAGCTTGGGCGGGGTTGAAGACACTGAAGCTTTCTTT. The gene calls are TRBV5-1 and TRBJ1-1; the D is unclear. CDR3 length: 15 residues. V was pared by 0 bases and J by 3 bases, with 12 bases between. Germline-derived CDR1 and CDR2 are SGHRS and YFSETQ. The variable domain in full, completed from reference TRBV5-1 and TRBJ1-1, reads KAGVTQTPRYLIKTRGQQVTLSCSPISGHRSVSWYQQTPGQGLQFLFEYFSETQRNKGNFPGRFSGRQFSNSRSEMNVSTLELGDSALYLCASSLGGVEDTEAFFGQGTRLTVV.

The table lists this clonotype with a few counts. The rearrangement links TRBV20-1 to TRBJ2-3; no firm D call. The length of the CDR3 is 14 residues. Trimming left V 1 base short and J 7 bases short, with 15 bases between. Germline CDR1 DFQATT, CDR2 SNEGSKA (reference sequence). The CDR3 DNA sequence: TGCAGTGCTAGAGCTAGAGAGGTGGGAAATACGCAGTATTTT. Its protein product is CSARAREVGNTQYF.

The table lists this clonotype with many counts. This chain joins TRBV7-2 and TRBJ2-3, with unresolved D. CDR3 length equals 12 residues. CDR1 and CDR2 from the germline V gene are SGHTA and FQGNSA. V was cut by 5 bases and J by 0 bases, with 3 bases left in between. The CDR3 sequence: CASSTSTDTQYF. The DNA of the CDR3 is TGTGCCAGCAGCACTAGCACAGATACGCAGTATTTT.